Below, 6 T cell receptor beta chains from the same sample are listed, as sequenced in a study of CD4+ T cells in melanoma. Clones were sequenced by immunoSEQ multiplex PCR, and TCRdb holds only the in-frame ones, with some missing. The sample has 20,000 to 25,000 clones; approximately 78% are singletons. Receptor source: a human donor with melanoma.

The chain combines TRBV29-1 with TRBJ2-2; D not certain. V lost 7 bases and J lost 3, with 15 bases in between. Germline V gives CDR1 SQVTM, CDR2 ANQGSEA. The CDR3 has 14 amino acids. Written as DNA, the CDR3 is TGCAGCGCCCGACCAAGCGCCGACACCGGGGAGCTGTTTTTT. Translated, it gives CSARPSADTGELFF.

V is TRBV5-1 and J is TRBJ2-3; 11 bases are shared with TRBD1. Germline CDR1 and CDR2: SGHRS and YFSETQ. J was trimmed by 3 bases and V by 4 bases; bases with no gene match: 1. This CDR3 has 14 amino acids. As DNA, the CDR3 is TGCGCCAGCAGCCGGGACAGGGGGACAGATACGCAGTATTTT. This encodes CASSRDRGTDTQYF.

The chain carries TRBV6-5 and TRBJ2-3; D unclear. This CDR3 contains 16 residues. In germline, CDR1 is MNHEY, CDR2 SVGAGI. Trimming left V 4 bases short and J 2 bases short, with 16 bases between. The CDR3 spells CASSSRPPLYTDTQYF. The DNA for the CDR3 is TGTGCCAGCAGTTCCAGACCTCCTTTATACACAGATACGCAGTATTTT.

The J gene is TRBJ2-1, the V gene TRBV6-5; no clear D. V lost 2 bases to trimming and J lost 4 bases, with 6 bases between them. This CDR3 region has 13 residues. CDR1 is MNHEY, CDR2 SVGAGI, per germline. CDR3 nucleotide sequence: TGTGCCAGCAGTTACATGGGTTACAATGAGCAGTTCTTC. As protein: CASSYMGYNEQFF.

The chain links TRBV5-1 to TRBJ2-7, with a weak D call TRBD2 (6 bases). From germline, CDR1 is SGHRS and CDR2 YFSETQ. With 7 bases removed from V and 7 bases from J, the gap between germline ends came to 18 bases. There are 13 residues in the CDR3. Here the CDR3 reads CASHEGLRGEQYF. CDR3 nucleotide sequence: TGCGCCAGCCACGAGGGGCTACGGGGGGAGCAGTACTTC. Supplemented by reference TRBV5-1 and TRBJ2-7, the full variable domain reads KAGVTQTPRYLIKTRGQQVTLSCSPISGHRSVSWYQQTPGQGLQFLFEYFSETQRNKGNFPGRFSGRQFSNSRSEMNVSTLELGDSALYLCASHEGLRGEQYFGPGTRLTVT.

This chain joins TRBV5-6 and TRBJ2-3; D unclear. V was clipped by 4 bases and J by 0 bases, with 15 bases between them. In germline, CDR1 is SGHDT, CDR2 YYEEEE. CDR3 length: 16 amino acids. The CDR3 region is CASSPGRRTSTDTQYF. The CDR3 coding sequence is TGTGCCAGCAGCCCCGGACGGAGAACTAGCACAGATACGCAGTATTTT.